These 8 T cell receptor beta chains originate from one sample sequenced in a study of T-cell reconstitution after alpha-beta-depleted transplantation in children. This sample's TCRbeta library carried unique molecular identifier barcodes. MiXCR was run by TCRdb on the PCR reads, yielding one entry per CDR3 protein. The sample has 250,000 to 300,000 distinct CDR3 sequences; almost 10% are singletons. The sample consisted of PBMCs from the stem cell graft donor, taken from the stem cell graft. Receptors were obtained from a human donor who donated a stem cell graft to a child with SCID.

This clonotype was recorded at least ten times. The chain is built from TRBV27 and TRBJ2-1; 10 nucleotides align to TRBD2. V shed 6 bases, J shed 8 bases, and the junction held 7 bases outside the gene matches. The CDR3 consists of 14 residues. In germline, CDR1 is MNHEY, CDR2 SMNVEV (reference sequence). The CDR3, as DNA: TGTGCCAGCAGGATTAGCGGGGGGCCGGATGAGCAGTTCTTC. Translation gives CASRISGGPDEQFF.

At least ten counts were recorded for this clonotype. The CDR3 loop is CATSRDPLSGYNEQFF. CDR3 DNA: TGTGCCACCAGCAGAGATCCACTATCCGGTTACAATGAGCAGTTCTTC. The chain links TRBV15 to TRBJ2-1; D is unresolved. V gave up 0 bases and J gave up 4 bases, with 13 bases separating them. This CDR3 contains 16 residues. Germline-derived CDR1 and CDR2 are LNHNV and YYDKDF (reference sequence). The whole variable domain, filled in from reference TRBV15 and TRBJ2-1, reads DAMVIQNPRYQVTQFGKPVTLSCSQTLNHNVMYWYQQKSSQAPKLLFHYYDKDFNNEADTPDNFQSRRPNTSFCFLDIRSPGLGDTAMYLCATSRDPLSGYNEQFFGPGTRLTVL.

This chain joins TRBV12-3 or TRBV12-4 and TRBJ1-4; a possible D gene is TRBD1 (6 bases). Between the trimmed V and J ends, which lost 4 bases and 8 bases, there was a span of 14 bases. The CDR3 is 14 residues long. CDR3 sequence: CASSSEGGGEKLFF. In DNA, the CDR3 is TGTGCCAGCAGTTCGGAGGGTGGGGGCGAAAAACTGTTTTTT.

This clonotype has only a few counts. The chain links TRBV5-1 to TRBJ2-7; D is unresolved. Germline lookup yields CDR1 SGHRS and CDR2 YFSETQ. The V and J ends lost 3 bases and 2 bases respectively, with 9 bases between them. This CDR3 spans 13 amino acids. CDR3 in DNA: TGCGCCAGCAGCTCCCACCCGGCCTACGAGCAGTACTTC. Its translation: CASSSHPAYEQYF.

The gene calls are TRBV19 and TRBJ2-1; D may be TRBD1 (6 bases). V was pared by 6 bases and J by 6 bases, with 21 bases between. The germline CDR1 and CDR2 sequences are LNHDA and SQIVND (reference sequence). This CDR3 is 16 amino acids long. The CDR3 DNA reads TGTGCCAGTAGCCCCATCGTCAGGGGCCCCGGCAATGAGCAGTTCTTC. It is translated as CASSPIVRGPGNEQFF.

Only a few counts were recorded for this clonotype. The V call is TRBV7-9, the J call TRBJ2-7; a possible D gene is TRBD2 (5 bases). The CDR3 is 14 amino acids. The germline V gene has CDR1 SEHNR and CDR2 FQNEAQ (reference sequence). The V and J ends lost 7 bases and 2 bases respectively, with 15 bases between them. The CDR3, as DNA: TGTGCCAGCACCCGGGATCAGGACCCCTACGAGCAGTACTTC. The encoded protein is CASTRDQDPYEQYF.

The chain carries TRBV18 and TRBJ2-5, with no clear D. CDR3 size: 12 residues. V shed 3 bases and J shed 2 bases, with 4 bases lying between them. Germline CDR1 reads KGHSH; CDR2 reads LQKENI. The DNA of the CDR3 is TGTGCCAGCTCACCGGGACAAGAGACCCAGTACTTC. Translation gives CASSPGQETQYF.

This clonotype was seen at least ten times. The genes are TRBV14 and TRBJ2-3; D tentatively reads TRBD1 or TRBD2 (5 bases each). Germline assignment: CDR1 SGHDN and CDR2 FVKESK. The CDR3 spans 12 residues. The germline V and J ends were trimmed by 1 base and 6 bases, with 5 bases remaining between them. The CDR3 here is CASSQGGDTQYF. For the CDR3, the DNA is TGTGCCAGCAGCCAAGGGGGGGATACGCAGTATTTT.